This T cell receptor (beta chain) was sequenced during a study of blood T cell repertoires in COVID-19. At the level of the study: Samples representing acute and convalescent COVID-19 were sourced from the United States, Italy and Spain. From T cells, B-cell-depleted T cells, or PBMCs came the material, which was cDNA or gDNA.

Under the authors' procedure: It was from reference gene primer amplification that nucleated cell counts were estimated. Generated by immunoSEQ multiplex PCR, the TCRdb table keeps only in-frame clones and is missing some. D and trimming come from the DNA, and the V and J calls and clone size come from that table. The data show about 490,000 clones, with approximately 85% seen just once and 3.2% held by the top ten. The CDR3 is 16 amino acids. Germline lookup yields CDR1 SGHDT and CDR2 YYEEEE. V gave up 0 bases and J gave up 10 bases; unmatched junction bases: 9. The sequence came from a human donor in a cohort sampled during active COVID-19. Sequencing input: peripheral blood. The chain combines TRBV5-6 with TRBJ2-1, with 11 bases identical to TRBD2. Here the CDR3 DNA reads TGTGCCAGCAGCTTGGAACTAGCGGGAGCCCTAGGGGAGCAGTTCTTC. This sequence encodes CASSLELAGALGEQFF.